A selection of T cell receptor beta chains follows, all from one sample in a study of neurological immune-mediated disorders. TCRdb reprocessed the 5' RACE reads via MiXCR and lists one record per CDR3 protein. Among 50,000 or so distinct CDR3 sequences listed, over 3% were seen once. Sequencing input: PBMCs. The receptors come from a middle-aged man with multiple sclerosis. Both conserved end residues are part of each CDR3. Part of the rows lack a size; the others show once, few, many or a class for expanded clones.

v_gene: TRBV7-3; abundance: many; j_gene: TRBJ2-2; CDR3aa: CASSPRTGTNGELFF
v_gene: TRBV20-1; abundance: many; j_gene: TRBJ1-3; CDR3aa: CSAKRTGSGNTIYF
v_gene: TRBV12-3/TRBV12-4; abundance: many; j_gene: TRBJ2-1; CDR3aa: CASSSRSGGPSKFF
v_gene: TRBV24-1; abundance: many; j_gene: TRBJ2-5; CDR3aa: CATSDSGPIKETQYF
v_gene: TRBV7-9; abundance: many; j_gene: TRBJ2-5; CDR3aa: CASSLAAGQETQYF
v_gene: TRBV4-1; abundance: many; j_gene: TRBJ2-7; CDR3aa: CASSRGPGQGAYEQYF
v_gene: TRBV18; abundance: few; j_gene: TRBJ1-2; CDR3aa: CASSRAGGRGYGYTF
v_gene: TRBV12-3/TRBV12-4; abundance: many; j_gene: TRBJ2-2; CDR3aa: CASSFGAPNTGELFF
v_gene: TRBV4-1; abundance: many; j_gene: TRBJ1-6; CDR3aa: CASSQDRGTGVSPLHF
v_gene: TRBV7-7; abundance: many; j_gene: TRBJ2-2; CDR3aa: CASSPGTGKVTGELFF
v_gene: TRBV20-1; abundance: few; j_gene: TRBJ2-7; CDR3aa: CSFGGAAAEQYF
v_gene: TRBV7-9; abundance: many; j_gene: TRBJ2-7; CDR3aa: CASSLATGSYEQYF
v_gene: TRBV27; abundance: few; j_gene: TRBJ1-6; CDR3aa: CASANRVGVNSPLNF
v_gene: TRBV20-1; abundance: many; j_gene: TRBJ2-2; CDR3aa: CSATRGTANTGELFF
v_gene: TRBV20-1; abundance: many; j_gene: TRBJ2-7; CDR3aa: CSAREGGEQYF
v_gene: TRBV7-3; abundance: many; j_gene: TRBJ2-5; CDR3aa: CASSSGGEGGETQYF
v_gene: TRBV12-3/TRBV12-4; abundance: many; j_gene: TRBJ2-1; CDR3aa: CASSPSSGGGNEQFF
v_gene: TRBV11-3; abundance: many; j_gene: TRBJ2-1; CDR3aa: CASSPAGTGGNEQFF
v_gene: TRBV12-3/TRBV12-4; abundance: many; j_gene: TRBJ2-3; CDR3aa: CASSLRLAGVYTDTQYF
v_gene: TRBV7-2; abundance: many; j_gene: TRBJ2-1; CDR3aa: CASSPLPGGAWNEQFF
v_gene: TRBV5-1; abundance: many; j_gene: TRBJ2-3; CDR3aa: CASSSGGRGTDTQYF
v_gene: TRBV4-1; abundance: many; j_gene: TRBJ2-7; CDR3aa: CASSRAVDREYEQYF
v_gene: TRBV12-3/TRBV12-4; abundance: many; j_gene: TRBJ2-5; CDR3aa: CASSFLTGQETQYF
v_gene: TRBV5-1; abundance: many; j_gene: TRBJ1-4; CDR3aa: CASSARLDGEKLFF
v_gene: TRBV7-3; abundance: many; j_gene: TRBJ2-2; CDR3aa: CASSSSQGRPGTGELFF
v_gene: TRBV5-1; abundance: many; j_gene: TRBJ2-5; CDR3aa: CASSLDVRGQETQYF
v_gene: TRBV28; abundance: many; j_gene: TRBJ2-4; CDR3aa: CASSLSNSATQYF
v_gene: TRBV7-9; abundance: few; j_gene: TRBJ1-2; CDR3aa: CASAWGKGDGYTF
v_gene: TRBV10-3; abundance: many; j_gene: TRBJ1-3; CDR3aa: CATTTGPISGNTIYF
v_gene: TRBV10-3; abundance: many; j_gene: TRBJ2-5; CDR3aa: CAISEPSGVVETQYF
v_gene: TRBV4-1; abundance: many; j_gene: TRBJ1-2; CDR3aa: CASRALGQDYGYTF
v_gene: TRBV6-2/TRBV6-3; abundance: many; j_gene: TRBJ1-1; CDR3aa: CASSYRGFSEAFF
v_gene: TRBV14; abundance: medium-sized; j_gene: TRBJ2-2; CDR3aa: CASSQSLTGELFF
v_gene: TRBV29-1; abundance: many; j_gene: TRBJ1-4; CDR3aa: CSAGGRGSNEKLFF
v_gene: TRBV29-1; abundance: NA; j_gene: TRBJ1-5; CDR3aa: CSVYRGLVCQPQNF
v_gene: TRBV7-6; abundance: many; j_gene: TRBJ2-3; CDR3aa: CASSFSLTDTQYF
v_gene: TRBV6-6; abundance: many; j_gene: TRBJ2-5; CDR3aa: CASSREAAARETQYF
v_gene: TRBV4-1; abundance: many; j_gene: TRBJ1-6; CDR3aa: CASSPQQGDSPLHF
v_gene: TRBV5-1; abundance: many; j_gene: TRBJ2-3; CDR3aa: CASSLAGGDTDTQYF
v_gene: TRBV5-1; abundance: many; j_gene: TRBJ2-6; CDR3aa: CASSSGPLGGANVLTF
v_gene: TRBV5-1; abundance: NA; j_gene: TRBJ1-3; CDR3aa: CASSSGGTTGNTIYF
v_gene: TRBV5-1; abundance: many; j_gene: TRBJ2-7; CDR3aa: CASSLAPLAGEQYF
v_gene: TRBV5-1; abundance: many; j_gene: TRBJ2-2; CDR3aa: CASSPGGNTGELFF
v_gene: TRBV12-3/TRBV12-4; abundance: many; j_gene: TRBJ1-6; CDR3aa: CASSLRNSPLHF
v_gene: TRBV24-1; abundance: many; j_gene: TRBJ1-5; CDR3aa: CATSGAPRQGMDQPQHF
v_gene: TRBV5-6; abundance: many; j_gene: TRBJ2-5; CDR3aa: CASSSGPLETQYF
v_gene: TRBV6-5; abundance: many; j_gene: TRBJ1-1; CDR3aa: CASSYYTGRAIFAEAFF
v_gene: TRBV7-3; abundance: many; j_gene: TRBJ2-3; CDR3aa: CASSLSHGDTQYF
v_gene: TRBV5-1; abundance: many; j_gene: TRBJ2-3; CDR3aa: CASSLDVGGDRADTQYF
v_gene: TRBV5-1; abundance: many; j_gene: TRBJ1-2; CDR3aa: CASSLGGSFNYGYTF
v_gene: TRBV28; abundance: many; j_gene: TRBJ2-7; CDR3aa: CASSLLLGLLRGKGDYEQYF
v_gene: TRBV12-2; abundance: NA; j_gene: TRBJ1-2; CDR3aa: CASRSGTGDYGYTF
v_gene: TRBV10-3; abundance: many; j_gene: TRBJ1-5; CDR3aa: CAISDSGTLSNQPQHF
v_gene: TRBV20-1; abundance: many; j_gene: TRBJ1-1; CDR3aa: CSARAAFHTEAFF
v_gene: TRBV7-7; abundance: many; j_gene: TRBJ1-4; CDR3aa: CASSEEDEKLFF